The 27 T cell receptor beta chains presented below share a single source sample, sequenced in a study of shared clonotypes between healthy human individuals. This table comes from immunoSEQ multiplex PCR, and its TCRdb copy is limited to in-frame clones, with some not included. The table lists roughly 100,000 clones, just over 65% of them singletons, with almost 25% in the top ten. The specimen sequenced was memory CD8+ T cells sorted from blood. This sample's subset: CD45RO+ cells pooled with CCR7-negative TemRA cells. These receptors originate from a woman aged 25 to 39 in good health.

By share of the sample, this clone is medium-sized. The chain combines TRBV10-2 with TRBJ1-1; D gene ambiguous. V shed 4 bases and J shed 2 bases, with 8 bases lying between them. The CDR3 length is 13 residues. Germline loops: CDR1 WSHSY, CDR2 SAAADI. The CDR3 is CASSVRENTEAFF. CDR3 nucleotides: TGCGCCAGCAGTGTAAGGGAAAACACTGAAGCTTTCTTT.

The chain couples TRBV28 to TRBJ1-3; D may be TRBD1 (6 bases). The CDR3 is 13 residues long. The ends were cut back, 7 bases at V and 8 bases at J, with 15 bases in the middle. The germline CDR1 and CDR2 sequences are MDHEN and SYDVKM. The CDR3 DNA sequence: TGTGCCAGCACCCTAAGGGGGGTAGACACCATATATTTT. Translation gives CASTLRGVDTIYF.

There are many counts of this clone. The rearrangement uses TRBV19 and TRBJ2-7; maybe TRBD2 (6 bases). Trimming pared 4 bases from V and 9 bases from J, leaving 16 bases between. Per germline, CDR1 LNHDA and CDR2 SQIVND (reference sequence). The CDR3 is 13 residues long. Here the CDR3 reads CASSTWTGEGQYF. The CDR3 DNA is TGTGCCAGTAGTACCTGGACGGGGGAAGGGCAGTACTTC.

The chain uses TRBV5-1 and TRBJ2-7; D is unclear. CDR1 and CDR2 from the germline V gene are SGHRS and YFSETQ. The germline V and J ends were trimmed by 2 bases and 2 bases, with 8 bases remaining between them. CDR3 length: 13 residues. CDR3 in amino acids: CASSFESPYEQYF. The CDR3 region has the DNA TGCGCCAGCAGCTTTGAATCCCCCTACGAGCAGTACTTC.

This chain joins TRBV6-5 and TRBJ2-5; 7 bases match TRBD2. J gave up 2 bases and V 2 bases, and 2 bases lay outside the gene matches. CDR1 MNHEY and CDR2 SVGAGI come from the germline V gene. This CDR3 has 14 residues. The CDR3: CASSYQGLQETQYF. The CDR3 nucleotides are TGTGCCAGCAGTTACCAGGGACTACAAGAGACCCAGTACTTC.

The CDR3 nucleotides read TGTGCCAGCAGTTTATGGACAGGGCGGGGCAATGAAAAACTGTTTTTT. Amino acid sequence: CASSLWTGRGNEKLFF. V and J are TRBV27 and TRBJ1-4; 8 nucleotides match TRBD1. Germline CDR1 is MNHEY and CDR2 is SMNVEV (reference sequence). After removal of 1 base from V and 5 bases from J, the junction contained 6 bases not matched to a gene. The CDR3 is made up of 16 amino acids.

This chain uses TRBV27 with TRBJ1-5, with D uncertain. This CDR3 is built from 15 residues. CDR1 and CDR2 from the germline V gene are MNHEY and SMNVEV (reference sequence). V gave up 0 bases and J gave up 4 bases, with 10 bases separating them. The CDR3 coding sequence is TGTGCCAGCAGTTTATCGTTGCAGAATAATCAGCCCCAGCATTTT. The encoded protein is CASSLSLQNNQPQHF.

The CDR3 is CASSSGQQETQYF. The CDR3 bases are TGTGCCAGCAGTTCCGGACAGCAAGAGACCCAGTACTTC. The chain links TRBV28 to TRBJ2-5; D is perhaps TRBD1 (6 bases). CDR3 length: 13 residues. Germline values: CDR1 MDHEN, CDR2 SYDVKM. Trimming took off 4 bases at V and 2 bases at J, with 8 bases between the two ends.

The V call is TRBV15, the J call TRBJ2-2; 7 bases fit TRBD2. Germline values: CDR1 LNHNV, CDR2 YYDKDF (reference sequence). Trimming took 6 bases from V and 4 from J; bases not matched to a gene: 11. This CDR3 spans 16 amino acids. The CDR3: CATRIMRDYFTGELFF. CDR3 coding DNA: TGTGCCACCAGGATAATGCGGGACTACTTCACCGGGGAGCTGTTTTTT.

This clone has a count of ten or more. The chain links TRBV6-1 to TRBJ2-5, with 16 bases matching TRBD2. From germline, CDR1 is MNHNS and CDR2 SASEGT. CDR3 length: 20 residues. The V segment lost 4 bases and the J segment 5 bases; nucleotides outside the gene matches: 16. For the CDR3, the DNA is TGTGCCAGCAGTGCGGAGGCGGGACTAGCGGGAGGGCCTGGTTGGGAGACCCAGTACTTC. This gives the protein CASSAEAGLAGGPGWETQYF.

This clone has just a few counts. The chain couples TRBV29-1 to TRBJ2-7; D is perhaps TRBD1 or TRBD2 (6 bases each). This CDR3 region has 13 residues. Germline CDR1 SQVTM, CDR2 ANQGSEA. V shed 4 bases and J shed 7 bases, with 17 bases lying between them. The CDR3 is CSVGNRLGGEQYF. In nucleotides, the CDR3 is TGCAGCGTTGGCAACCGACTAGGGGGAGAGCAGTACTTC.

The V gene is TRBV15, the J gene TRBJ2-3; TRBD2 matches 7 bases. V lost 6 bases to trimming and J lost 0 bases; unmatched junction nucleotides: 3. The germline V gene has CDR1 LNHNV and CDR2 YYDKDF (reference sequence). There are 14 residues in the CDR3. The CDR3 loop is CATRGSGSTDTQYF. DNA of the CDR3: TGTGCCACCAGGGGTAGCGGGAGCACAGATACGCAGTATTTT.

The chain joins TRBV27 to TRBJ2-5; no clear D gene. Near its end, the DNA agrees better with TRBJ2-7, so the J call may be wrong. The CDR3 has 13 residues. The germline V gene encodes CDR1 MNHEY and CDR2 SMNVEV (reference sequence). This chain's CDR3 is CASSKRSYYEQYF. The CDR3 nucleotides are TGTGCCAGCAGCAAACGGAGCTATTACGAGCAGTACTTC.

Remarks on this clone: One end of the junction fails to match germline, which may point to a read error. V and J are TRBV7-2 and TRBJ2-6, with a possible D match to TRBD1 (5 bases). Germline lookup yields CDR1 SGHTA and CDR2 FQGNSA. This CDR3 region has 15 residues. CDR3 in amino acids: CASSLGRSGANVLTF. The CDR3 DNA reads as TGTGCCAGCAGCTTAGGTCGCTCTGGGGCCAACGTTCTGACTTTC.

This clone turned up a few times. The J gene is TRBJ2-7, the V gene TRBV5-1, with 13 bases identical to TRBD2. V lost 3 bases, J lost 1 base, and 1 base stayed unmatched. Per germline, CDR1 SGHRS and CDR2 YFSETQ. The CDR3 runs to 15 residues. CDR3 in DNA: TGCGCCAGCAGCTCGGGACTAGCGGGATCCTACGAGCAGTACTTC. Residues: CASSSGLAGSYEQYF.

The chain carries TRBV19 and TRBJ1-2, with a tentative D call TRBD1 (5 bases). In germline, CDR1 is LNHDA, CDR2 SQIVND (reference sequence). CDR3 length equals 14 residues. Trimming pared 5 bases from V and 4 bases from J, leaving 14 bases between. CDR3 amino acids: CASSSAEGIYGYTF. The CDR3 region has the DNA TGTGCCAGTAGTTCGGCAGAGGGGATCTATGGCTACACCTTC.

CDR3 sequence: CASSHSGGTGANVLTF. CDR3 nucleotide sequence: TGTGCCAGCAGCCATTCTGGGGGGACTGGGGCCAACGTCCTGACTTTC. This rearrangement joins TRBV4-2 to TRBJ2-6; a weak D match, TRBD2 (6 bases). CDR1 is LGHNA, CDR2 YNFKEQ, per germline. The V end lost 3 bases, the J end lost 2 bases, and 11 bases lay between the germline ends. This CDR3 contains 16 residues.

J is TRBJ2-7 and V is TRBV7-9; either TRBD1 or TRBD2 may supply D (5 bases each). The germline CDR1 and CDR2 sequences are SEHNR and FQNEAQ (reference sequence). CDR3 length: 15 residues. Trimming took off 5 bases at V and 0 bases at J, with 14 bases between the two ends. The CDR3 bases are TGTGCCAGCAGCGACCTCGTGGGGGACTCCTACGAGCAGTACTTC. This gives the protein CASSDLVGDSYEQYF.

The V and J genes are TRBV28 and TRBJ2-7, with D perhaps TRBD2 (6 bases). CDR3 length: 15 residues. Trimming stripped 3 bases from V and 1 base from J, with 13 bases between. CDR1 is MDHEN and CDR2 is SYDVKM in the germline V gene. The CDR3 sequence is CASSFALAISYEQYF. CDR3 coding DNA: TGTGCCAGCAGTTTCGCCCTAGCGATATCCTACGAGCAGTACTTC. Using reference TRBV28 and TRBJ2-7 for the parts outside the CDR3, the full variable domain is DVKVTQSSRYLVKRTGEKVFLECVQDMDHENMFWYRQDPGLGLRLIYFSYDVKMKEKGDIPEGYSVSREKKERFSLILESASTNQTSMYLCASSFALAISYEQYFGPGTRLTVT.

Comment on this clone: Other DNA sequences in this sample translate to the same CDR3. This sequence joins TRBV2 and TRBJ2-1; 8 bases match TRBD2. V dropped 7 bases and J dropped 0; count of bases not matched to a gene: 5. Germline V CDR1 and CDR2: SNHLY, FYNNEI. The CDR3 spans 15 residues. The CDR3 region is CASTLSGSSYNEQFF. The CDR3, as DNA: TGTGCCAGCACCCTCAGCGGGAGCTCCTACAATGAGCAGTTCTTC.

CDR3 protein: CASSSGGQNIQYF. CDR3 nucleotides: TGTGCCAGCAGCTCCGGGGGCCAAAACATTCAGTACTTC. The rearrangement uses TRBV5-6 and TRBJ2-4; D assignment may be TRBD1 or TRBD2 (6 bases each). The CDR3 is made up of 13 amino acids. CDR1 and CDR2 from the germline V gene are SGHDT and YYEEEE. V dropped 3 bases and J dropped 5 bases, with 9 bases sitting between them.

This chain uses TRBV7-6 with TRBJ2-5; tentatively, D is TRBD2 (5 bases). Germline CDR1 and CDR2: SGHVS and FNYEAQ. Trimming took off 5 bases at V and 6 bases at J, with 19 bases between the two ends. The CDR3 length is 15 residues. The DNA for the CDR3 is TGTGCCAGCAGCCCCATGATGGGGAGTCGGCAGACCCAGTACTTC. This translates into CASSPMMGSRQTQYF.

The sample holds a few counts of this clone. The rearrangement links TRBV6-1 to TRBJ2-6, with D tentatively TRBD2 (6 bases). V dropped 4 bases and J dropped 1 base, with 14 bases sitting between them. CDR1 and CDR2 (germline): MNHNS, SASEGT. This CDR3 comprises 17 residues. CDR3 sequence: CASSGETSTSGANVLTF. The CDR3 region has the DNA TGTGCCAGCAGTGGAGAGACTAGTACTTCTGGGGCCAACGTCCTGACTTTC.

This clone has just one count. CDR3 DNA: TGTGCCATCCGACGGGAAAGCACAGATACGCAGTATTTT. This sequence encodes CAIRRESTDTQYF. The chain combines TRBV10-3 with TRBJ2-3; D perhaps matches TRBD2 (5 bases). The germline V gene has CDR1 ENHRY and CDR2 SYGVKD. This CDR3 has 13 amino acids. Trimming shortened V by 8 bases and J by 0 bases, and 9 bases separated the two germline ends.

This sequence joins TRBV29-1 and TRBJ2-1; TRBD2 agrees at 7 bases. This CDR3 region has 14 residues. V gave up 4 bases and J gave up 7 bases; unmatched junction bases: 10. CDR1 and CDR2 from the germline V gene are SQVTM and ANQGSEA. As DNA, the CDR3 is TGCAGCGTTGTTCCAGCGGGGCTTCGGAATGAGCAGTTCTTC. This codes for CSVVPAGLRNEQFF.

The J gene is TRBJ2-1, the V gene TRBV4-2; no definite D call. Germline loops: CDR1 LGHNA, CDR2 YNFKEQ. The CDR3 spans 14 residues. V was shortened by 1 base and J by 7 bases, with 11 bases between the two germline ends. CDR3 region: CASSQVLGENEQFF. The CDR3 nucleotides read TGTGCCAGCAGCCAAGTTCTCGGTGAGAATGAGCAGTTCTTC.

The chain employs TRBV6-6 and TRBJ2-1; D not resolved. V was trimmed by 8 bases and J by 10 bases, leaving 15 bases between them. The CDR3 contains 12 residues. Per the germline V gene, CDR1 is MNHNY and CDR2 is SVGAGI (reference sequence). This CDR3 reads CASGTGRWEQFF. DNA for the CDR3: TGTGCCAGCGGTACGGGCCGATGGGAGCAGTTCTTC.